The rows below give T cell receptor beta chains drawn from one sample of a study of identical twins. TCRdb reprocessed the 5' RACE reads with MiXCR, giving one entry per CDR3 protein. The table includes 600,000 to 800,000 distinct CDR3 sequences, around 20% detected once. These records were also assigned to another study, of T cells expressing NK-cell markers.

Sequences were obtained from PBMCs. These receptors were collected from a woman between 18 and 29 years old in good health. Each CDR3 is given with its conserved first and last residue. The order of the fields is V gene, clone size, J gene, D gene, CDR3 protein, CDR3 DNA. D genes are given only for firm matches. Clone size is given for some rows only: seen once, a few or many times, or a class if the clone is expanded.

TRBV7-8,.,TRBJ1-2,.,CASSFNQNYGYTF,TGTGCCAGCAGCTTCAACCAGAACTATGGCTACACCTTC
TRBV9,.,TRBJ2-7,TRBD2,CASSDPASGSNEQYF,TGTGCCAGCAGCGATCCGGCTAGCGGGAGCAACGAGCAGTACTTC
TRBV29-1,many,TRBJ1-2,.,CSVGTQSNYGYTF,TGCAGTGTTGGGACCCAATCTAACTATGGCTACACCTTC
TRBV29-1,few,TRBJ1-1,.,CSVVHSVNTEAFF,TGCAGCGTTGTCCACAGTGTGAACACTGAAGCTTTCTTT
TRBV4-3,.,TRBJ2-5,TRBD1,CASSQDIGQGANQETQYF,TGCGCCAGCAGCCAAGATATCGGACAGGGGGCAAACCAAGAGACCCAGTACTTC
TRBV29-1,.,TRBJ1-1,.,CSVEVVWSTEAFF,TGCAGCGTTGAAGTCGTTTGGAGCACTGAAGCTTTCTTT
TRBV12-3/TRBV12-4,few,TRBJ1-2,.,CASSSDRYNYGYTF,TGTGCCAGCAGTTCGGACAGATATAACTATGGCTACACCTTC
TRBV18,.,TRBJ2-6,.,CASSNMISGANVLTF,TGTGCCAGCTCAAATATGATCTCTGGGGCCAACGTCCTGACTTTC
TRBV12-3/TRBV12-4,few,TRBJ2-7,.,CASSLGGHRYF,TGTGCCAGCAGTTTGGGAGGTCACCGGTACTTC
TRBV29-1,few,TRBJ1-2,.,CSVEVREGYTF,TGCAGCGTTGAGGTTCGGGAAGGCTACACCTTC
TRBV11-2,many,TRBJ2-2,.,CAIHPNTGELFF,TGTGCCATTCATCCGAACACCGGGGAGCTGTTTTTT
TRBV20-1,few,TRBJ2-1,TRBD2,CSATRAGDLGEQFF,TGCAGTGCAACCCGAGCGGGAGATTTAGGTGAGCAGTTCTTC
TRBV7-2,.,TRBJ2-7,.,CASSLGPRAGSYEQYF,TGTGCCAGCAGCTTAGGTCCGCGGGCAGGGTCCTACGAGCAGTACTTC
TRBV5-1,few,TRBJ2-1,.,CASSLAPTRTPSYNEQFF,TGCGCCAGCAGCTTGGCCCCAACTAGAACCCCATCCTACAATGAGCAGTTCTTC
TRBV10-3,.,TRBJ1-1,TRBD1,CAIRGTGMNTEAFF,TGTGCCATCAGGGGGACAGGAATGAACACTGAAGCTTTCTTT
TRBV7-6,.,TRBJ1-1,TRBD1,CASSSALLGQGWHTEAFF,TGTGCCAGCAGCTCAGCCCTACTCGGACAGGGGTGGCACACTGAAGCTTTCTTT
TRBV7-2,.,TRBJ2-3,TRBD2,CASLAGGGADTQYF,TGTGCCAGCTTGGCGGGGGGAGGCGCAGATACGCAGTATTTT
TRBV6-5,.,TRBJ2-7,TRBD1,CASSWQGAYEQYF,TGTGCCAGCAGTTGGCAGGGGGCTTACGAGCAGTACTTC
TRBV20-1,.,TRBJ2-1,TRBD2,CSVPSGSYYEQFF,TGCAGTGTCCCTAGCGGGAGTTACTATGAGCAGTTCTTC
TRBV19,few,TRBJ2-2,TRBD2,CASRGLGDTGELFF,TGTGCCAGTAGGGGACTAGGGGACACCGGGGAGCTGTTTTTT
TRBV5-1,.,TRBJ2-1,.,CASKLGGWNEQFF,TGCGCCAGCAAGCTCGGCGGGTGGAATGAGCAGTTCTTC
TRBV5-4,.,TRBJ2-1,.,CASSSSAGVSYNEQFF,TGTGCCAGCAGCTCCTCTGCGGGCGTATCCTACAATGAGCAGTTCTTC
TRBV6-1,few,TRBJ2-2,.,CASSLSGVYTGELFF,TGTGCCAGCAGCCTTAGCGGAGTTTACACCGGGGAGCTGTTTTTT
TRBV18,few,TRBJ2-5,TRBD1,CASSPTGTPETQYF,TGTGCCAGCTCACCGACAGGGACGCCAGAGACCCAGTACTTC
TRBV7-2,.,TRBJ1-5,.,CASTIYRDSNQPQHF,TGTGCCAGCACCATATACCGGGACAGCAATCAGCCCCAGCATTTT
TRBV12-3/TRBV12-4,many,TRBJ2-7,TRBD1,CASSLTGNREQYF,TGTGCCAGCAGCTTGACAGGGAACCGCGAGCAGTACTTC
TRBV27,.,TRBJ2-7,.,CASSSLRARTYEQYF,TGTGCCAGCAGTTCACTAAGAGCGCGCACCTACGAGCAGTACTTC
TRBV20-1,few,TRBJ2-7,.,CSAWGTGEQYF,TGCAGTGCATGGGGCACAGGCGAGCAGTACTTC
TRBV5-1,.,TRBJ2-5,TRBD2,CASSLALLAGEETQYF,TGCGCCAGCAGCTTGGCCCTATTGGCGGGAGAAGAGACCCAGTACTTC